A selection of T cell receptor beta chains follows, all from one sample in a study of T-cell memory formation after mild COVID-19. TCRdb re-analysed the 5' RACE reads in MiXCR, keeping a single row per CDR3 protein. Counted here are some 350,000 distinct CDR3 sequences, around 13% occurring once; the ten biggest clones make up around a fifth. Sample: PBMCs or a T cell subset sorted from them (not recorded which). These receptor sequences come from a man aged 18 to 35 who had mild COVID-19 (a few samples of this study predate the infection). Cell type and time point are not known. CDR3s include the opening cysteine and the closing phenylalanine or tryptophan. D genes are given only for firm matches. Clone size, where shown, is once, few, many, or a class for clones that have expanded.

V	size	D	J	CDR3	DNA
TRBV5-1	NA	NA	TRBJ1-5	CASSLGIQGKQPQHF	TGCGCCAGCAGCCTGGGTATACAGGGCAAGCAGCCCCAGCATTTT
TRBV9	NA	TRBD1	TRBJ2-1	CASSGDRGGYNEQFF	TGTGCCAGCAGCGGAGACAGGGGTGGTTACAATGAGCAGTTCTTC
TRBV3-1	few	NA	TRBJ2-1	CASSQDTLVDEQFF	TGTGCCAGCAGCCAAGATACACTAGTCGATGAGCAGTTCTTC
TRBV7-9	few	TRBD2	TRBJ2-7	CASSWVSGVSYEQYF	TGTGCCAGCAGCTGGGTAAGCGGGGTCTCCTACGAGCAGTACTTC
TRBV9	NA	NA	TRBJ2-3	CASSAPGQSTDTQYF	TGTGCCAGCAGCGCTCCGGGACAAAGCACAGATACGCAGTATTTT
TRBV5-6	few	NA	TRBJ1-6	CASSLGQSGFGGTLHF	TGTGCCAGCAGCTTGGGACAGTCCGGGTTCGGTGGTACCCTCCACTTT
TRBV29-1	NA	NA	TRBJ1-1	CSVEDREYTEAFF	TGCAGCGTTGAAGACAGGGAGTACACTGAAGCTTTCTTT
TRBV3-1	NA	NA	TRBJ1-2	CASSQNNLGYTF	TGTGCCAGCAGCCAAAATAACTTAGGCTACACCTTC
TRBV20-1	NA	TRBD2	TRBJ2-5	CSARDPSGGETQYF	TGCAGTGCTAGAGATCCTAGCGGGGGAGAGACCCAGTACTTC
TRBV12-3/TRBV12-4	many	TRBD1	TRBJ1-1	CASRGTTGVIAFF	TGTGCCAGCAGGGGGACCACAGGGGTGATAGCTTTCTTT
TRBV4-1	NA	NA	TRBJ2-1	CASSQVGGRRGQFF	TGCGCCAGCAGCCAAGTAGGGGGGAGAAGAGGGCAGTTCTTC
TRBV6-5	few	NA	TRBJ1-1	CASSPGTVPEAFF	TGTGCCAGCAGCCCCGGCACAGTGCCTGAAGCTTTCTTT
TRBV20-1	few	TRBD2	TRBJ2-5	CSARSFSGGGSETQYF	TGCAGTGCTAGATCCTTTAGCGGGGGGGGTAGTGAGACCCAGTACTTC
TRBV5-6	few	NA	TRBJ2-1	CASSSHVARNEQFF	TGTGCCAGCAGCTCCCACGTAGCCCGGAATGAGCAGTTCTTC
TRBV4-3	few	TRBD1	TRBJ1-6	CASSQSSGTGESPLHF	TGCGCCAGCAGCCAATCCTCCGGGACAGGGGAATCACCCCTCCACTTT
TRBV5-1	NA	NA	TRBJ2-5	CASSLQAAGVGTQYF	TGCGCCAGCAGCTTGCAGGCCGCAGGGGTGGGGACCCAGTACTTC
TRBV11-2	NA	TRBD2	TRBJ2-2	CASSLGLAGEIGELFF	TGTGCCAGCAGCCTGGGGCTAGCGGGGGAGATCGGGGAGCTGTTTTTT
TRBV5-1	few	NA	TRBJ1-2	CASSPGDGYGYTF	TGCGCCAGCAGCCCGGGGGATGGTTATGGCTACACCTTC
TRBV5-1	few	NA	TRBJ2-5	CASSLVVLQETQYF	TGCGCCAGCAGCTTGGTGGTGCTTCAAGAGACCCAGTACTTC
TRBV24-1	few	NA	TRBJ1-2	CATSDHGTSSGYTF	TGTGCCACCAGTGATCACGGGACGTCTTCGGGCTACACCTTC
TRBV12-5	NA	TRBD2	TRBJ2-1	CASGSGGIAGTYNEQFF	TGTGCTAGTGGTTCCGGGGGAATAGCGGGGACGTACAATGAGCAGTTCTTC
TRBV4-1	few	NA	TRBJ1-3	CASSQVSGLPGNTIYF	TGCGCCAGCAGCCAAGTTTCGGGGCTCCCTGGAAACACCATATATTTT
TRBV12-3/TRBV12-4	few	NA	TRBJ2-2	CASSPSTGFVSTGELFF	TGTGCCAGCAGCCCTTCGACAGGATTTGTTAGCACCGGGGAGCTGTTTTTT
TRBV5-1	few	TRBD1	TRBJ2-3	CASSVTRTGDGYF	TGCGCCAGCAGCGTGACTCGGACAGGGGATGGGTATTTT
TRBV12-3/TRBV12-4	NA	NA	TRBJ1-3	CASSHRSSGNTIYF	TGTGCCAGCAGCCACCGGAGCTCTGGAAACACCATATATTTT
TRBV29-1	few	NA	TRBJ1-3	CSVRGPTGNTIYF	TGCAGCGTGCGGGGACCGACGGGAAACACCATATATTTT
TRBV7-2	NA	TRBD1	TRBJ1-4	CASSLVWGTGNEKLFF	TGTGCCAGCAGCTTAGTTTGGGGGACAGGGAATGAAAAACTGTTTTTT
TRBV4-3	few	NA	TRBJ2-1	CASSHRGAGVDEQFF	TGCGCCAGCAGCCACCGGGGGGCCGGCGTCGATGAGCAGTTCTTC
TRBV6-5	NA	TRBD1	TRBJ1-1	CASSYSWTGGAFF	TGTGCCAGCAGTTACTCGTGGACAGGGGGAGCTTTCTTT
TRBV7-2	few	TRBD2	TRBJ2-3	CASSLAPRVGGDTQYF	TGTGCCAGCAGCTTAGCCCCACGCGTGGGGGGGGATACGCAGTATTTT
TRBV7-3	NA	NA	TRBJ1-1	CASSLLGETEAFF	TGTGCCAGCAGCTTATTAGGGGAGACTGAAGCTTTCTTT
TRBV7-9	many	NA	TRBJ1-6	CASSLLPNSPLHF	TGTGCCAGCAGCTTACTGCCGAATTCACCCCTCCACTTT
TRBV15	NA	NA	TRBJ2-1	CATSRVRALGNEQFF	TGTGCCACCAGCAGAGTCCGTGCACTCGGCAATGAGCAGTTCTTC
TRBV20-1	NA	TRBD2	TRBJ2-1	CSARVLPGLAGGRLHNEQFF	TGCAGTGCTAGAGTCCTACCGGGACTAGCGGGGGGGCGGCTTCACAATGAGCAGTTCTTC
TRBV10-2	NA	NA	TRBJ1-1	CASSNWGKSAFF	TGCGCCAGCAGTAACTGGGGGAAGTCAGCTTTCTTT
TRBV4-3	NA	NA	TRBJ1-2	CASSQDTQRSHYGYTF	TGCGCCAGCAGCCAGGACACACAGAGGTCGCACTATGGCTACACCTTC
TRBV5-1	few	NA	TRBJ1-1	CASSLEALNTEAFF	TGCGCCAGCAGCTTGGAGGCACTGAACACTGAAGCTTTCTTT
TRBV12-3/TRBV12-4	few	NA	TRBJ2-7	CASSPIQGPYEQYF	TGTGCCAGCAGTCCGATCCAGGGCCCCTACGAGCAGTACTTC
TRBV7-2	few	NA	TRBJ1-1	CASTRVGGEVATEAFF	TGTGCCAGCACCCGGGTTGGGGGCGAAGTTGCGACTGAAGCTTTCTTT
TRBV10-2	few	TRBD1	TRBJ2-1	CASMTGGIDEQFF	TGCGCCAGCATGACAGGGGGGATCGATGAGCAGTTCTTC
TRBV28	few	NA	TRBJ1-5	CASSPPTIRQPQHF	TGTGCCAGCAGTCCCCCGACCATCCGGCAGCCCCAGCATTTT
TRBV29-1	NA	NA	TRBJ1-2	CSVEGMNYGYTF	TGCAGCGTTGAGGGCATGAACTATGGCTACACCTTC
TRBV6-5	NA	NA	TRBJ1-2	CASSYSLTRGAHYGYTF	TGTGCCAGCAGTTACTCCCTAACAAGGGGCGCTCACTATGGCTACACCTTC
TRBV20-1	NA	TRBD1	TRBJ1-1	CSAPDRALVAFF	TGCAGTGCTCCGGACAGGGCATTGGTAGCTTTCTTT
TRBV10-3	NA	TRBD1	TRBJ1-1	CAISDRDGTGHEAFF	TGTGCCATCAGTGACCGCGACGGGACAGGGCATGAAGCTTTCTTT
TRBV7-2	few	NA	TRBJ2-5	CASRKGKETQYF	TGTGCCAGCAGGAAGGGGAAAGAGACCCAGTACTTC
TRBV5-1	few	NA	TRBJ2-3	CASSAGTDSSTDTQYF	TGCGCCAGCAGCGCCGGGACGGATAGCAGCACAGATACGCAGTATTTT
TRBV7-9	NA	NA	TRBJ1-6	CASSFPGSPLHF	TGTGCCAGCAGCTTCCCAGGGTCACCCCTCCACTTT
TRBV24-1	NA	TRBD2	TRBJ2-1	CATSDSASGANEQFF	TGTGCCACCAGTGATTCTGCTAGCGGGGCGAATGAGCAGTTCTTC
TRBV14	NA	NA	TRBJ2-2	CASSQFRISAGELFF	TGTGCCAGCAGCCAGTTTAGAATTTCGGCCGGGGAGCTGTTTTTT
TRBV24-1	NA	NA	TRBJ2-2	CATRAQGTGELFF	TGTGCCACCAGAGCGCAAGGCACCGGGGAGCTGTTTTTT
TRBV5-5	few	NA	TRBJ2-5	CASSPGGFQETQYF	TGTGCCAGCAGCCCCGGGGGATTCCAAGAGACCCAGTACTTC
TRBV2	NA	NA	TRBJ1-3	CASSVFSGNTIYF	TGTGCCAGCAGTGTGTTCTCTGGAAACACCATATATTTT